These T cell receptor beta chains were read from a single sample in a study of identical twins. A single record per CDR3 protein comes from TCRdb applying MiXCR to the 5' RACE reads. The sample shows around 250,000 distinct CDR3 sequences, about 12% of them seen only once. This sample was also put to use in a study of yellow fever vaccine responses in identical twins.

Sequencing was performed on memory (CD45RO+) T cells sorted from blood. These receptors were obtained from a woman aged 18-35 years in good health. Each CDR3 is given with its conserved first and last residue. D genes are given only for firm matches. Clone size, where shown, is once, few, many, or a class for clones that have expanded.

few	TRBV7-2	NA	TRBJ2-3	CASSPEGLITDTQYF	TGTGCCAGCAGCCCCGAAGGCTTGATCACAGATACGCAGTATTTT
many	TRBV9	NA	TRBJ2-7	CASSVGFLSGQGEVEQYF	TGTGCCAGCAGCGTAGGCTTCCTGTCGGGGCAGGGAGAAGTCGAGCAGTACTTC
NA	TRBV29-1	TRBD1	TRBJ2-7	CSVEGGTGRGFDEQYF	TGCAGCGTTGAGGGGGGGACAGGGCGAGGCTTCGACGAGCAGTACTTC
few	TRBV11-2	NA	TRBJ2-7	CASSADRQTHVQYF	TGTGCCAGCAGCGCGGACCGACAGACCCACGTTCAGTACTTC
few	TRBV7-9	TRBD2	TRBJ2-1	CASSFALAGGQQFF	TGTGCCAGCAGCTTTGCCCTAGCGGGGGGCCAGCAGTTCTTC
few	TRBV5-8	NA	TRBJ1-5	CASSYGPQLGRNQPQHF	TGTGCCAGCAGCTACGGACCCCAATTAGGAAGGAATCAGCCCCAGCATTTT
few	TRBV18	TRBD1	TRBJ1-5	CASSPPTGKGQPQHF	TGTGCCAGCTCACCGCCGACAGGGAAAGGGCAGCCCCAGCATTTT
NA	TRBV6-1	TRBD1	TRBJ1-5	CASRAKGAGGQPQHF	TGTGCCAGCAGGGCGAAGGGGGCCGGGGGACAGCCCCAGCATTTT
few	TRBV5-6	NA	TRBJ2-7	CASSDGIGNGYEQYF	TGTGCCAGCAGCGATGGGATTGGAAATGGCTACGAGCAGTACTTC
few	TRBV5-1	NA	TRBJ2-2	CASRSGATTGELFF	TGCGCCAGCAGAAGTGGGGCAACGACCGGGGAGCTGTTTTTT
NA	TRBV9	TRBD1	TRBJ2-3	CASSGRTGSDTQYF	TGTGCCAGCAGCGGCCGGACAGGGTCAGATACGCAGTATTTT
NA	TRBV12-3/TRBV12-4	TRBD2	TRBJ2-1	CASSRTSGIGGEQFF	TGTGCCAGCAGCCGGACTAGCGGGATCGGAGGTGAGCAGTTCTTC
NA	TRBV20-1	TRBD2	TRBJ2-5	CSAGPSGGIQETQYF	TGCAGTGCTGGTCCTAGCGGGGGTATCCAAGAGACCCAGTACTTC
NA	TRBV7-6	NA	TRBJ2-2	CASSETGQNTGELFF	TGTGCCAGCAGTGAAACAGGACAGAACACCGGGGAGCTGTTTTTT
NA	TRBV15	TRBD2	TRBJ2-7	CATSSGLAGGTEQYF	TGTGCCACCAGCAGTGGACTAGCGGGGGGAACTGAGCAGTACTTC
NA	TRBV28	NA	TRBJ2-3	CASSSTVPDTQYF	TGTGCCAGCAGCTCGACAGTTCCGGATACGCAGTATTTT
many	TRBV7-2	NA	TRBJ1-1	CASSFGLDTEAFF	TGTGCCAGCAGCTTCGGATTGGACACTGAAGCTTTCTTT
NA	TRBV5-6	NA	TRBJ2-7	CASSLDGRADEQYF	TGTGCCAGCAGCTTGGACGGCAGGGCCGACGAGCAGTACTTC
NA	TRBV6-2/TRBV6-3	TRBD2	TRBJ2-1	CASRLRGSSYNEQFF	TGTGCCAGCAGGTTGCGGGGGAGCTCCTACAATGAGCAGTTCTTC
NA	TRBV9	TRBD1	TRBJ1-4	CASSEDRGNEKLFF	TGTGCCAGCAGTGAGGACAGGGGCAATGAAAAACTGTTTTTT
many	TRBV12-3/TRBV12-4	NA	TRBJ2-3	CASSPRDTQYF	TGTGCCAGCAGCCCCCGGGATACGCAGTATTTT
few	TRBV27	NA	TRBJ2-3	CASSLRKSTDTQYF	TGTGCCAGCAGTTTACGGAAAAGCACAGATACGCAGTATTTT
many	TRBV18	TRBD1	TRBJ2-1	CASSPTGTGANNEQFF	TGTGCCAGCTCACCCACCGGGACAGGGGCAAACAATGAGCAGTTCTTC
NA	TRBV19	TRBD1	TRBJ2-7	CASSIPGTGNEQYF	TGTGCCAGTAGTATTCCCGGGACAGGGAACGAGCAGTACTTC
many	TRBV2	NA	TRBJ2-3	CASRRASTDTQYF	TGTGCCAGCAGACGGGCTAGCACAGATACGCAGTATTTT
NA	TRBV4-3	NA	TRBJ2-2	CASSQDAQGTGELFF	TGCGCCAGCAGCCAAGATGCACAGGGCACCGGGGAGCTGTTTTTT
few	TRBV4-2	TRBD2	TRBJ2-1	CASSQLLAGGYNEQFF	TGTGCCAGCAGCCAATTACTAGCGGGGGGATACAATGAGCAGTTCTTC
many	TRBV20-1	TRBD2	TRBJ2-1	CSAPTSGGYNEQFF	TGCAGTGCCCCAACTAGCGGGGGTTACAATGAGCAGTTCTTC
many	TRBV5-1	TRBD2	TRBJ2-5	CASRRGAGGRETQYF	TGCGCCAGCAGGCGGGGAGCGGGAGGACGAGAGACCCAGTACTTC
many	TRBV12-3/TRBV12-4	NA	TRBJ2-7	CASSFLAGGEQYF	TGTGCCAGCAGTTTCTTGGCTGGGGGCGAGCAGTACTTC
few	TRBV5-1	TRBD1	TRBJ2-3	CASSLGTGAATDTQYF	TGCGCCAGCAGCTTGGGGACAGGGGCTGCCACAGATACGCAGTATTTT
many	TRBV28	NA	TRBJ2-5	CASTFSIGRAETQYF	TGTGCCAGCACCTTTTCCATCGGCAGGGCCGAGACCCAGTACTTC
many	TRBV3-1	TRBD1	TRBJ2-3	CASSQDVGQITDTQYF	TGTGCCAGCAGCCAAGATGTGGGACAGATAACAGATACGCAGTATTTT
many	TRBV5-6	NA	TRBJ2-6	CASSSFGRGKLSSGANVLTF	TGTGCCAGCAGCTCGTTTGGCCGCGGTAAACTGAGCTCTGGGGCCAACGTCCTGACTTTC
NA	TRBV2	NA	TRBJ1-3	CASSGHSGNTIYF	TGTGCCAGCAGTGGACACTCTGGAAACACCATATATTTT
NA	TRBV12-3/TRBV12-4	TRBD1	TRBJ2-5	CASSFGTGAGETQYF	TGTGCCAGCAGTTTTGGGACAGGGGCCGGGGAGACCCAGTACTTC
NA	TRBV6-2/TRBV6-3	TRBD2	TRBJ2-1	CASSRGAGEVNEQFF	TGTGCCAGCAGCAGAGGGGCGGGAGAGGTAAATGAGCAGTTCTTC
few	TRBV4-2	NA	TRBJ2-7	CASSPIGPGSYEQYF	TGTGCCAGCAGCCCAATTGGACCGGGGAGCTACGAGCAGTACTTC
few	TRBV10-3	TRBD2	TRBJ2-5	CAIRGDKETQYF	TGTGCCATCCGGGGGGATAAAGAGACCCAGTACTTC
many	TRBV5-1	NA	TRBJ2-1	CASSLGSSYNEQFF	TGCGCCAGCAGCTTGGGCAGCTCCTACAATGAGCAGTTCTTC
few	TRBV27	TRBD2	TRBJ2-2	CASTRRLAGGGTGELFF	TGTGCCAGCACCCGCCGGTTAGCGGGAGGTGGCACCGGGGAGCTGTTTTTT
NA	TRBV12-3/TRBV12-4	TRBD2	TRBJ2-7	CASSLTSGGFYEQYF	TGTGCCAGCAGTCTGACTAGCGGGGGCTTCTACGAGCAGTACTTC
NA	TRBV20-1	NA	TRBJ2-2	CSARMGTGELFF	TGCAGTGCTAGAATGGGCACCGGGGAGCTGTTTTTT
NA	TRBV12-3/TRBV12-4	NA	TRBJ2-1	CASSLDHEQFF	TGTGCCAGCAGTTTAGACCATGAGCAGTTCTTC
many	TRBV3-1	NA	TRBJ1-2	CASSQWAGTRCLF	TGTGCCAGCAGCCAATGGGCGGGGACCCGGTGCCTCTTC
NA	TRBV7-2	TRBD2	TRBJ2-1	CASSPASGMAYNEQFF	TGTGCCAGCAGCCCAGCTAGCGGGATGGCCTACAATGAGCAGTTCTTC
few	TRBV12-3/TRBV12-4	TRBD1	TRBJ2-5	CASSPPGTGKQETQYF	TGTGCCAGCAGTCCGCCCGGGACAGGGAAGCAAGAGACCCAGTACTTC
NA	TRBV2	NA	TRBJ2-6	CASRGQPFSGANVLTF	TGTGCCAGCAGAGGACAACCTTTTTCTGGGGCCAACGTCCTGACTTTC
many	TRBV29-1	NA	TRBJ1-5	CSARGGFDQPQHF	TGCAGCGCGAGGGGCGGGTTTGATCAGCCCCAGCATTTT
many	TRBV20-1	TRBD1	TRBJ2-3	CSARNSFRDSPLADTQYF	TGCAGTGCTAGAAACTCCTTCCGGGACAGCCCACTAGCAGATACGCAGTATTTT
NA	TRBV7-9	NA	TRBJ2-7	CASSLVLGRVSYEQYF	TGTGCCAGCAGCTTAGTTTTGGGGAGAGTTTCCTACGAGCAGTACTTC
NA	TRBV28	TRBD1	TRBJ2-1	CASRDRGGFNEQFF	TGTGCCAGCAGGGACAGGGGGGGATTTAATGAGCAGTTCTTC
few	TRBV29-1	TRBD2	TRBJ2-1	CSVEGGLAFYNEQFF	TGCAGCGTTGAAGGGGGACTAGCGTTTTACAATGAGCAGTTCTTC
few	TRBV24-1	TRBD1	TRBJ2-1	CATSDPGTESYNEQFF	TGTGCCACCAGTGACCCCGGGACAGAATCCTACAATGAGCAGTTCTTC
few	TRBV11-2	TRBD2	TRBJ2-3	CASSRLPSGSPDTQYF	TGTGCCAGCAGCCGCCTCCCTAGCGGGAGCCCAGATACGCAGTATTTT
many	TRBV12-2	NA	TRBJ2-1	CASRLANPGLAVLNEQFF	TGTGCAAGTCGCTTAGCGAATCCGGGACTAGCTGTCCTAAATGAGCAGTTCTTC
few	TRBV9	NA	TRBJ2-3	CASSVANVPVDTQYF	TGTGCCAGCAGCGTAGCAAATGTCCCTGTGGATACGCAGTATTTT